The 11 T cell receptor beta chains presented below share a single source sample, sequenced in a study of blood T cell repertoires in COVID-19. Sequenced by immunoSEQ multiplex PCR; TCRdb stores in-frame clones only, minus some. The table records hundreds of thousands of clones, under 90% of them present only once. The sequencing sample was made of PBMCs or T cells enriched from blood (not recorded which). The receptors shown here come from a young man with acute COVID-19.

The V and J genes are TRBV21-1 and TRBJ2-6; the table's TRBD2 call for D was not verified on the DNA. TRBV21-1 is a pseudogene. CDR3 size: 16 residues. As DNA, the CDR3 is TGTGCCAGCAGCAAAAGGGAGAGCTCTGGGGCCAACGTCCTGACTTTC. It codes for CASSKRESSGANVLTF.

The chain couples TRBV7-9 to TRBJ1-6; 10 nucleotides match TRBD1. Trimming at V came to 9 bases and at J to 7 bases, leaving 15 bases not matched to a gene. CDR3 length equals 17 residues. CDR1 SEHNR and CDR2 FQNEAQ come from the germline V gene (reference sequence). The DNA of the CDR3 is TGTGCCAGTACCGGGACAGGGGATTTTTTTGGGAATTCACCCCTCCACTTT. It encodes CASTGTGDFFGNSPLHF.

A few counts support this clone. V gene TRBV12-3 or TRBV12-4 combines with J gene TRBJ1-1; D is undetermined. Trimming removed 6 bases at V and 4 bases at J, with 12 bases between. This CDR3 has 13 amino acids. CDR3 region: CASSSPSSTEAFF. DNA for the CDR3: TGTGCCAGCAGCTCACCATCGAGCACTGAAGCTTTCTTT.

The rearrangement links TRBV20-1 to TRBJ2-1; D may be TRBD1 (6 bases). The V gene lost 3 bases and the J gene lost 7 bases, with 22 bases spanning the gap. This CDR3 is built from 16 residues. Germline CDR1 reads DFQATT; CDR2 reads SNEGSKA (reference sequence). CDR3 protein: CSASVRGGAVSNEQFF. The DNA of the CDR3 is TGCAGTGCTAGTGTTCGTGGGGGCGCGGTTTCTAATGAGCAGTTCTTC.

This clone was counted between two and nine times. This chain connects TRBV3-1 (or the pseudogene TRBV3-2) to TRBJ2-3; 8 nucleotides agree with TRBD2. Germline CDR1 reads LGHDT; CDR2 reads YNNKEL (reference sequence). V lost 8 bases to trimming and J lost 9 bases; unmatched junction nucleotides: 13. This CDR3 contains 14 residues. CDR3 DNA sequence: TGTGCCAGCTGCCTGGGACTAGGAGGGCCCACGCAGTATTTT. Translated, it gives CASCLGLGGPTQYF.

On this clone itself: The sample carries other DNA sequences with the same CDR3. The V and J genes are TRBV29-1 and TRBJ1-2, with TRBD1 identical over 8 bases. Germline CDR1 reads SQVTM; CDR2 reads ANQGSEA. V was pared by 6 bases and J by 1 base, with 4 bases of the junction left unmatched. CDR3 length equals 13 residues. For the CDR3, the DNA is TGCAGCGTGGGCGACAGGGGTAACTATGGCTACACCTTC. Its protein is CSVGDRGNYGYTF.

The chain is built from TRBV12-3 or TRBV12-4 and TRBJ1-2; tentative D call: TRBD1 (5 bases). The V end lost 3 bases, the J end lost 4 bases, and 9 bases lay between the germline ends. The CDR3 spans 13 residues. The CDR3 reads CASSFRESYGYTF. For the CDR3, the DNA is TGTGCCAGCAGTTTCAGGGAAAGCTATGGCTACACCTTC.

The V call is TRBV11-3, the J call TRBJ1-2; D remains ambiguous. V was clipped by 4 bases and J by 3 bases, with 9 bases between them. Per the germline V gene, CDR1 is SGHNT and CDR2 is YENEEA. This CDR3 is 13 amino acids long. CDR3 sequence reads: CASSSLTHYGYTF. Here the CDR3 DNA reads TGTGCCAGCAGCTCATTGACTCACTATGGCTACACCTTC.

CDR3 region: CASSIFAGQGARQPQHF. CDR3 nucleotides: TGTGCCAGTAGTATTTTCGCGGGACAGGGGGCCCGGCAGCCCCAGCATTTT. V usage is TRBV19 and J usage is TRBJ1-5; 12 bases match TRBD1. Germline trimming cut 3 bases from V and 7 bases from J; bases unmatched to any gene: 10. Germline V gives CDR1 LNHDA, CDR2 SQIVND (reference sequence). The CDR3 covers 17 residues.

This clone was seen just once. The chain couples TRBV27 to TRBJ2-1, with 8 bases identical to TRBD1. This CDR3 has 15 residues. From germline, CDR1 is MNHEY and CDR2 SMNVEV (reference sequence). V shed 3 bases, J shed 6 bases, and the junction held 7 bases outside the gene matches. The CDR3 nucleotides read TGTGCCAGCAGTTTGAGAGACAGGGGTTTCAATGAGCAGTTCTTC. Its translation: CASSLRDRGFNEQFF.

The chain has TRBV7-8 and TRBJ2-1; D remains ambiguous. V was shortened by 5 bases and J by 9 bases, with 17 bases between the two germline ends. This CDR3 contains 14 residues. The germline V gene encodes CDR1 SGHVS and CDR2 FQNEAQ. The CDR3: CASSPRKGAAEQFF. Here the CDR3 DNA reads TGTGCCAGCAGCCCGCGAAAAGGAGCCGCTGAGCAGTTCTTC.